The 16 T cell receptor beta chains reported below all come from one sample, sequenced in a study of metastatic and nonmetastatic thyroid tumors. Nobody among the patients had been given any treatment before thyroid surgery. TCRdb reanalyzed the PCR reads with MiXCR. The data contain 15,000 to 25,000 clones, 37% of them seen just once; the ten biggest clones take up roughly a quarter. Sequenced material: tumor tissue. All receptors come from a female donor with papillary thyroid cancer or a benign thyroid nodule (not recorded which). Some clones in this sample may be carry-over from other donors' samples.

This clone is labeled as medium-sized (0.01 to 0.1%). CDR3 DNA sequence: TGCGCCAGCAGCCACGACGGGGAGTTTGGTTCACCCCTCCACTTT. Its protein product is CASSHDGEFGSPLHF. The chain has TRBV4-1 and TRBJ1-6; the D is unclear. V gave up 3 bases and J gave up 9 bases, with 15 bases separating them. The CDR3 has 15 amino acids. In germline, CDR1 is MGHRA, CDR2 YSYEKL.

The genes are TRBV4-1 and TRBJ1-5; D is undetermined. V was clipped by 2 bases and J by 5 bases, with 10 bases between them. Germline loops: CDR1 MGHRA, CDR2 YSYEKL. The CDR3 extends over 14 amino acids. CDR3 coding DNA: TGCGCCAGCAGCCAACTTGTACGCGATCAGCCCCAGCATTTT. Amino acids: CASSQLVRDQPQHF.

This chain uses TRBV7-3 with TRBJ2-7; possible D gene TRBD2, 5 bases. The CDR3 sequence is 13 residues long. Per the germline V gene, CDR1 is SGHTA and CDR2 is FQGTGA. The V gene lost 1 base and the J gene lost 6 bases, with 10 bases spanning the gap. The DNA for the CDR3 is TGTGCCAGCAGCTTAAGTCCGGGGAGCGAGCAGTACTTC. It translates to CASSLSPGSEQYF.

V is TRBV6-1 and J is TRBJ1-2; possibly TRBD1 for D (5 bases). Between the trimmed V and J ends, which lost 6 bases and 4 bases, there was a span of 15 bases. The germline gives CDR1 MNHNS, CDR2 SASEGT. The CDR3 covers 14 residues. The CDR3 region is CASRESVGGYGYTF. CDR3 sequence (DNA): TGTGCCAGCAGGGAAAGTGTCGGGGGCTATGGCTACACCTTC.

The rearrangement links TRBV11-3 to TRBJ2-7; the match to TRBD1 covers 7 bases. The V gene's germline CDR1 is SGHNT and CDR2 YENEEA. The CDR3 consists of 15 residues. With V trimmed by 8 bases and J by 7 bases, 17 bases remained unmatched. CDR3 sequence: CASRTVKGQQWEQYF. The CDR3 coding sequence is TGTGCCAGCCGGACAGTAAAGGGACAGCAATGGGAGCAGTACTTC.

V usage is TRBV7-3 and J usage is TRBJ1-2, with TRBD1 identical over 8 bases. The CDR3 has 13 amino acids. Germline V CDR1 and CDR2: SGHTA, FQGTGA. J gave up 8 bases and V 3 bases, and 5 bases lay outside the gene matches. CDR3 protein: CASSLDRDKGYTF. As DNA, the CDR3 is TGTGCCAGCAGCTTGGACAGGGATAAGGGCTACACCTTC.

The chain recombines TRBV5-1 with TRBJ2-5; maybe TRBD1 (6 bases). CDR1 and CDR2 from the germline V gene are SGHRS and YFSETQ. The V gene lost 2 bases and the J gene lost 0 bases, with 8 bases spanning the gap. CDR3 length: 14 amino acids. The CDR3 is CASSFGQHQETQYF. The CDR3 nucleotides read TGCGCCAGCAGCTTCGGACAGCACCAAGAGACCCAGTACTTC. Looking up the rest from reference TRBV5-1 and TRBJ2-5 gives the full variable domain: KAGVTQTPRYLIKTRGQQVTLSCSPISGHRSVSWYQQTPGQGLQFLFEYFSETQRNKGNFPGRFSGRQFSNSRSEMNVSTLELGDSALYLCASSFGQHQETQYFGPGTRLLVL.

This clone appeared a few times. This chain connects TRBV6-1 to TRBJ1-2; weak D call: TRBD1 (5 bases). Germline CDR1 and CDR2: MNHNS and SASEGT. The CDR3 length is 14 residues. Trimming took 2 bases from V and 3 from J, leaving 10 bases between them. The CDR3 bases are TGTGCCAGCAGTGAATTGGGGGAGTACTATGGCTACACCTTC. Translated, it gives CASSELGEYYGYTF.

V is TRBV6-1 and J is TRBJ1-6; 9 nucleotides line up with TRBD1. The V segment lost 5 bases and the J segment 10 bases; nucleotides outside the gene matches: 9. CDR3 length: 15 residues. Germline V gene lookup returns CDR1 MNHNS and CDR2 SASEGT. In DNA form, the CDR3 reads TGTGCCAGCAGTTTGGGACAGGGTTTTCGATCACCCCTCCACTTT. Protein sequence: CASSLGQGFRSPLHF.

The chain is built from TRBV11-1 and TRBJ2-7; weak D call: TRBD1 (6 bases). The ends were cut back, 1 base at V and 0 bases at J, with 10 bases in the middle. This CDR3 is 15 amino acids long. Germline CDR1 SGHAT, CDR2 FQDESV (reference sequence). The CDR3 region is CASSLGAGASYEQYF. For the CDR3, the DNA is TGTGCCAGCAGCTTAGGGGCAGGGGCCTCCTACGAGCAGTACTTC.

This sequence joins TRBV7-8 and TRBJ1-2; D is ambiguous. Germline CDR1 and CDR2: SGHVS and FQNEAQ. CDR3 length: 12 amino acids. Trimming removed 3 bases at V and 3 bases at J, with 5 bases between. CDR3 nucleotides: TGTGCCAGCAGCTTGGCAGACTATGGCTACACCTTC. It specifies CASSLADYGYTF.

The table lists this clone with a count of one. V usage is TRBV9 and J usage is TRBJ1-5; no definite D call. Germline CDR1 is SGDLS and CDR2 is YYNGEE. V was clipped by 2 bases and J by 0 bases, with 6 bases between them. The CDR3 runs to 14 residues. Written as DNA, the CDR3 is TGTGCCAGCAGCGTGGATAGTAGCAATCAGCCCCAGCATTTT. It specifies CASSVDSSNQPQHF.

The chain has TRBV30 and TRBJ1-5, with D possibly matching TRBD1 (6 bases). The length of the CDR3 is 14 residues. Trimming left V 0 bases short and J 4 bases short, with 10 bases between. Germline CDR1 is GTSNPN and CDR2 is SVGIG (reference sequence). In DNA form, the CDR3 reads TGTGCCTGGAGTGTACGGGACAAAAATCAGCCCCAGCATTTT. Protein: CAWSVRDKNQPQHF.

The chain carries TRBV5-1 and TRBJ1-2; 7 bases are a match to TRBD1. V trimming: 4 bases; J trimming: 6 bases; junction bases outside the gene matches: 9. The length of the CDR3 is 14 residues. CDR1 and CDR2 (germline): SGHRS, YFSETQ. The CDR3 DNA follows: TGCGCCAGCAGCAAGGGACAGCCCTCCGATGGCTACACCTTC. This encodes CASSKGQPSDGYTF.

The rearrangement joins TRBV20-1 to TRBJ1-4; 8 bases map to TRBD1. The length of the CDR3 is 14 residues. The germline V gene has CDR1 DFQATT and CDR2 SNEGSKA (reference sequence). The V and J ends lost 7 bases and 8 bases, in that order; junction bases with no gene match: 12. This CDR3 is CSGSGGLGLEKLFF. The CDR3 DNA reads TGCAGTGGATCAGGGGGCCTAGGGCTAGAAAAACTGTTTTTT.

V and J are TRBV20-1 and TRBJ2-7; 9 positions agree with TRBD1. V lost 6 bases and J lost 2; bases outside the gene matches: 11. Looked up from germline, CDR1 is DFQATT and CDR2 is SNEGSKA (reference sequence). The CDR3 runs 15 residues. The CDR3 loop reads CSANPVGTGTYEQYF. CDR3 sequence (DNA): TGCAGTGCAAACCCAGTCGGGACAGGGACCTACGAGCAGTACTTC.